The present entry profiles one T cell receptor (beta chain) with its context. Its antigen is currently unknown. The CDR3 is 13 residues long. These data belong to a study of shared clonotypes between healthy human individuals. General observations from the study: Sorted-subset sequencing, rarefaction showed, was incomplete despite large depth. A handful of donors shared around 5.1% of their naive CD4 clonotypes.

Repertoires were generated with immunoSEQ multiplex PCR, while TCRdb's copy carries only in-frame clones and drops some. Among over 100,000 clones listed, around 68% were seen once. This chain uses TRBV21-1 with TRBJ1-1; the table's D call TRBD1 went unverified against the DNA. TRBV21-1 is annotated as a pseudogene. The receptor comes from a young woman in good health. Sequenced input: memory CD8+ T cells sorted from blood. Subset meaning: CD45RO+ cells pooled with CCR7-negative TemRA cells. The CDR3 sequence: CASTHRVYGEAFF. CDR3 DNA sequence: TGTGCCAGCACCCACAGGGTCTATGGTGAAGCTTTCTTT.